This T cell receptor (beta chain) was profiled in a study of blood T cell repertoires in COVID-19. Under the authors' procedure: Estimation of nucleated cell counts was performed using reference gene primer amplification. Produced via immunoSEQ multiplex PCR; TCRdb's table is partial and in-frame only. V, J and clone size were drawn from that table, and D and trimming were deduced from the DNA. The data hold hundreds of thousands of clones, with around 86% observed a single time. Per the germline V gene, CDR1 is SGDLS and CDR2 is YYNGEE. V lost 0 bases and J lost 4; bases outside the gene matches: 4. The CDR3 contains 15 residues.

V is TRBV9 and J is TRBJ2-1; 7 bases line up with TRBD1. The clonotype was recovered from a woman aged 40 to 55 with acute COVID-19. Material for sequencing was PBMCs or T cells enriched from blood (not recorded which). The CDR3 protein is CASSVGGGGYNEQFF. The CDR3 bases are TGTGCCAGCAGCGTAGGAGGGGGCGGTTACAATGAGCAGTTCTTC.